A single sample gave rise to the 13 T cell receptor beta chains below, sequenced in a study of siplizumab effects on memory and regulatory T cells. Some clones are missing from TCRdb's copy, which holds only in-frame ones; the method was immunoSEQ multiplex PCR. This sample yields approximately 91,000 clones, of which 95% are seen a single time; around 18% belongs to the top ten. Sequenced sample: CD8+ T cells sorted from blood. These receptors originate from a human donor in good health.

The sample holds one count of this clone. The gene calls are TRBV28 and TRBJ2-7; possible D gene TRBD2, 6 bases. CDR1 is MDHEN, CDR2 SYDVKM, per germline. V lost 5 bases to trimming and J lost 6 bases, with 11 bases between them. The CDR3 extends over 12 amino acids. CDR3 DNA sequence: TGTGCCAGCAGTCCCGGGGGACGCGAGCAGTACTTC. It encodes CASSPGGREQYF. Combining the CDR3 with reference TRBV28 and TRBJ2-7 gives the whole variable domain DVKVTQSSRYLVKRTGEKVFLECVQDMDHENMFWYRQDPGLGLRLIYFSYDVKMKEKGDIPEGYSVSREKKERFSLILESASTNQTSMYLCASSPGGREQYFGPGTRLTVT.

This clone was counted only a few times. The chain recombines TRBV14 with TRBJ1-5; D unclear. CDR3 length: 13 residues. V was shortened by 4 bases and J by 0 bases, with 4 bases between the two germline ends. Germline V gene data show CDR1 as SGHDN and CDR2 as FVKESK. CDR3 residues: CASSRYSNQPQHF. In DNA form, the CDR3 reads TGTGCCAGCAGCCGATATAGCAATCAGCCCCAGCATTTT.

The gene calls are TRBV25-1 and TRBJ1-5, with a possible D match to TRBD1 (6 bases). The CDR3 length is 13 residues. The V and J ends lost 4 bases and 4 bases respectively, with 8 bases between them. Germline lookup yields CDR1 MGHDK and CDR2 SYGVNS. The CDR3 nucleotides read TGTGCCAGCAGTGTAGGGGGAAATCAGCCCCAGCATTTT. Protein sequence: CASSVGGNQPQHF.

The CDR3, as DNA: TGTGCCAGCAGTTTTGGGACAGGATCGGCTTTCTTT. This translates into CASSFGTGSAFF. This rearrangement joins TRBV28 to TRBJ1-1; 8 bases line up with TRBD1. J lost 11 bases, V lost 3 bases, and 5 bases had no gene match. This CDR3 has 12 amino acids. Germline V gene data show CDR1 as MDHEN and CDR2 as SYDVKM.

This clone has just one count. This chain uses TRBV7-6 with TRBJ2-5, with 9 bases aligning to TRBD1. V shed 3 bases and J 4 bases; nucleotides not matched to a gene: 6. This CDR3 region has 15 residues. Germline values: CDR1 SGHVS, CDR2 FNYEAQ. CDR3 residues: CASSFPTGGGETQYF. The CDR3 DNA reads TGTGCCAGCAGCTTCCCTACAGGGGGCGGAGAGACCCAGTACTTC.

This chain connects TRBV9 to TRBJ2-1, with D unclear. The germline CDR1 and CDR2 sequences are SGDLS and YYNGEE. This CDR3 contains 17 residues. The V end was cut by 4 bases, the J end by 2 bases, with 19 bases between. For the CDR3, the DNA is TGTGCCAGCAGCCCATCCCACAAGCGCTTCACCTACAATGAGCAGTTCTTC. This encodes CASSPSHKRFTYNEQFF.

This clone came up once. V and J are TRBV27 and TRBJ2-7; D call uncertain. V lost 7 bases and J 4 bases, leaving 8 bases between the germline ends. The V gene's germline CDR1 is MNHEY and CDR2 SMNVEV (reference sequence). The CDR3 runs 11 residues. The CDR3 DNA is TGTGCCAGCATGTGGGGTTACGAGCAGTACTTC. The encoded protein is CASMWGYEQYF.

The CDR3 DNA follows: TGTGCCAGCAGTGAACAGACTAGCAGCCATGAGCAGTTCTTC. The encoded protein is CASSEQTSSHEQFF. This sequence joins TRBV27 and TRBJ2-1; 7 bases fit TRBD2. The V gene end was trimmed by 5 bases and the J gene end by 8 bases; junction bases not matched to a gene: 9. The CDR3 sequence is 14 residues long. Per the germline V gene, CDR1 is MNHEY and CDR2 is SMNVEV (reference sequence).

About this clone itself: Germline and junction disagree at one end, which may indicate a read error. This chain connects TRBV7-2 to TRBJ1-2, with D maybe TRBD1 (6 bases). The germline V gene has CDR1 SGHTA and CDR2 FQGNSA. The CDR3 has 15 residues. CDR3 DNA sequence: TGTGCCAGCAGTTCTCCGGGACAAGCTAACTATGGCTACGCCTTC. Translated: CASSSPGQANYGYAF. The full variable domain, rest sourced from reference TRBV7-2 and TRBJ1-2, is GAGVSQSPSNKVTEKGKDVELRCDPISGHTALYWYRQSLGQGLEFLIYFQGNSAPDKSGLPSDRFSAERTGGSVSTLTIQRTQQEDSAVYLCASSSPGQANYGYAFGSGTRLTVV.

The table lists this clone with a count of one. The V and J genes are TRBV7-6 and TRBJ2-7; D call uncertain. Germline values: CDR1 SGHVS, CDR2 FNYEAQ. This CDR3 region has 13 residues. The V gene lost 5 bases and the J gene lost 0 bases, with 8 bases spanning the gap. The CDR3 loop reads CASSPLGSYEQYF. The CDR3 DNA reads TGTGCCAGCAGCCCCCTAGGCTCCTACGAGCAGTACTTC.

This clone occurred once. J is TRBJ2-7 and V is TRBV25-1; D remains ambiguous. Germline assignment: CDR1 MGHDK and CDR2 SYGVNS. The CDR3 is made up of 12 amino acids. Deletions cut 9 bases from V and 1 base from J, with 10 bases between. CDR3 nucleotides: TGTGCCAGACGAATCAAATCCTACGAGCAGTACTTC. This encodes CARRIKSYEQYF.

V gene TRBV20-1 combines with J gene TRBJ2-3; D remains unclear. This CDR3 is 11 amino acids long. V was trimmed by 0 bases and J by 3 bases, leaving 1 base between them. Germline CDR1 and CDR2: DFQATT and SNEGSKA (reference sequence). The DNA of the CDR3 is TGCAGTGCTAGAGAAACAGATACGCAGTATTTT. Its translation: CSARETDTQYF.

This chain connects TRBV28 to TRBJ2-7; 8 positions match TRBD1. CDR3 length equals 13 residues. Germline CDR1 and CDR2: MDHEN and SYDVKM. The ends lost 7 bases at V and 2 bases at J; junction bases unmatched: 4. The CDR3 sequence is CASKRQGTYEQYF. The DNA of the CDR3 is TGTGCCAGCAAAAGACAGGGGACCTACGAGCAGTACTTC.